This T cell receptor beta chain derives from a study of control samples from healthy donors and cancer patients. Generated by immunoSEQ multiplex PCR, the TCRdb table keeps only in-frame clones and is missing some. The repertoire includes some 140,000 clones, roughly 94% of them detected once, and around 6.1% sits in the top ten. The CDR3 spans 16 residues. Per germline, CDR1 LGHDT and CDR2 YNNKEL (reference sequence). V was pared by 1 base and J by 9 bases, with 22 bases between. This chain connects TRBV3-1 (or the pseudogene TRBV3-2) to TRBJ2-7, with D perhaps TRBD1 (6 bases). Specimen: blood. The receptor was derived from a middle-aged man in good health. The CDR3, as DNA: TGTGCCAGCAGCCAAGTTAATGGGGGCGCTGGCAAGCGGCAGTACTTC. Residues: CASSQVNGGAGKRQYF.